These 13 T cell receptor beta chains share one sample of origin, sequenced in a study of shared clonotypes between healthy human individuals. Measured with immunoSEQ multiplex PCR; TCRdb has only the in-frame clones, and not every one. Among 400,000 to 600,000 clones listed, about 80% were seen once. Input material: PBMCs. The receptors shown here come from a woman between 40 and 50 years old in good health. Some clones in this sample may be carry-over from other donors' samples.

The chain carries TRBV11-3 and TRBJ2-1, with D perhaps matching TRBD1 or TRBD2 (5 bases each). The germline V gene has CDR1 SGHNT and CDR2 YENEEA. CDR3 length: 15 amino acids. Trimming removed 1 base from V and 2 bases from J, with 9 bases in between. The CDR3 DNA sequence: TGTGCCAGCAGCTTAGGAGGGGATGCCTACAATGAGCAGTTCTTC. Residues: CASSLGGDAYNEQFF.

The sample holds a few counts of this clone. The rearrangement uses TRBV5-4 and TRBJ2-2, with 13 positions matching TRBD2. Germline CDR1 reads SGHNT; CDR2 reads YYREEE (reference sequence). V was pared by 9 bases and J by 7 bases, with 9 bases of the junction left unmatched. The length of the CDR3 is 15 residues. The CDR3 DNA follows: TGTGCCATCGGACTAGCGGGAGCTCAGGGCGGGGAGCTGTTTTTT. This sequence encodes CAIGLAGAQGGELFF.

The V gene is TRBV10-1, the J gene TRBJ2-7; the D gene is possibly TRBD1 (6 bases). V was cut by 8 bases and J by 2 bases, with 16 bases left in between. This CDR3 is 14 amino acids long. The germline V gene encodes CDR1 WNHNN and CDR2 SYGVQD (reference sequence). The CDR3 reads CASSTGPPTYEQYF. For the CDR3, the DNA is TGCGCCAGCTCTACAGGGCCCCCTACCTACGAGCAGTACTTC.

The J gene is TRBJ2-2, the V gene TRBV6-1, with 8 positions matching TRBD1. Germline-derived CDR1 and CDR2 are MNHNS and SASEGT. This CDR3 is 17 amino acids long. After removal of 3 bases from V and 2 bases from J, the junction contained 8 bases not matched to a gene. The CDR3 DNA reads as TGTGCCAGCAGTGAGGTTGCAGGGGGCTTTAACACCGGGGAGCTGTTTTTT. Amino acids: CASSEVAGGFNTGELFF.

This chain joins TRBV7-2 and TRBJ2-7, with TRBD1 matching 7 bases. CDR1 is SGHTA, CDR2 FQGNSA, per germline. With V trimmed by 1 base and J by 0 bases, 3 bases remained unmatched. The CDR3 has 15 amino acids. The CDR3 loop is CASSLVGTASYEQYF. The CDR3 nucleotides read TGTGCCAGCAGCTTAGTAGGGACAGCCTCCTACGAGCAGTACTTC. The full variable domain, completed using reference TRBV7-2 and TRBJ2-7, is GAGVSQSPSNKVTEKGKDVELRCDPISGHTALYWYRQSLGQGLEFLIYFQGNSAPDKSGLPSDRFSAERTGGSVSTLTIQRTQQEDSAVYLCASSLVGTASYEQYFGPGTRLTVT.

Concerning this clone itself: One end of the junction does not line up with germline, which may come from a read error. The chain joins TRBV2 to TRBJ2-2; weak D call: TRBD2 (6 bases). The CDR3 has 14 amino acids. Germline V gives CDR1 SNHLY, CDR2 FYNNEI. CDR3 amino acids: CASSKAGNTGELFF. DNA of the CDR3: TGTGCCAGCAGTAAAGCGGGTAACACCGGGGAGCTGTTTTTT.

This chain uses TRBV7-9 with TRBJ2-7; 7 positions agree with TRBD2. The V gene's germline CDR1 is SEHNR and CDR2 FQNEAQ (reference sequence). This CDR3 comprises 15 residues. The J segment lost 1 base and the V segment lost 6 bases, leaving 9 bases of the junction unmatched. CDR3 nucleotides: TGTGCCAGCAGTGTAGAGGCGGGAGTGTCCTACGAGCAGTACTTC. Residues: CASSVEAGVSYEQYF.

V usage is TRBV30 and J usage is TRBJ2-2; 9 bases match TRBD1. The CDR3 spans 15 residues. The ends lost 4 bases at V and 6 bases at J; junction bases unmatched: 9. The V gene's germline CDR1 is GTSNPN and CDR2 SVGIG (reference sequence). CDR3: CAWIPGQGFPGELFF. The CDR3 DNA reads TGTGCCTGGATCCCGGGACAGGGTTTCCCCGGGGAGCTGTTTTTT.

This chain links TRBV19 with TRBJ2-4; 8 bases fit TRBD2. Unmatched junction bases numbered 4, after V lost 5 bases and J lost 7 bases. This CDR3 has 13 amino acids. Per germline, CDR1 LNHDA and CDR2 SQIVND (reference sequence). This CDR3 is CASSLAGGNIQYF. The DNA for the CDR3 is TGTGCCAGTAGTCTAGCGGGCGGTAACATTCAGTACTTC.

This clone occurred many times. The sample carries other DNA sequences with the same CDR3. The rearrangement joins TRBV30 to TRBJ1-4, with D hard to call. The germline V and J ends were trimmed by 2 bases and 8 bases, with 9 bases remaining between them. The CDR3 consists of 12 residues. Germline V CDR1 and CDR2: GTSNPN, SVGIG (reference sequence). CDR3 bases: TGTGCCTGGAGTCCCCTGAGGGAAAAACTGTTTTTT. It codes for CAWSPLREKLFF. The whole variable domain, remainder taken from reference TRBV30 and TRBJ1-4, is SQTIHQWPATLVQPVGSPLSLECTVEGTSNPNLYWYRQAAGRGLQLLFYSVGIGQISSEVPQNLSASRPQDRQFILSSKKLLLSDSGFYLCAWSPLREKLFFGSGTQLSVL.

A note on this clone: Germline is not matched at one junction end, which may reflect a read error. The V gene is TRBV2, the J gene TRBJ1-5; D is uncertain. CDR3 size: 13 residues. The germline CDR1 and CDR2 sequences are SNHLY and FYNNEI. CDR3 in amino acids: CAGRRDSNQPQHF. In DNA, the CDR3 is TGTGCCGGCAGGAGAGACAGCAATCAGCCCCAGCATTTT.

This clone was detected once. V gene TRBV7-9 combines with J gene TRBJ2-7; possible D gene TRBD2, 6 bases. Looked up from germline, CDR1 is SEHNR and CDR2 is FQNEAQ (reference sequence). V was shortened by 4 bases and J by 5 bases, with 15 bases between the two germline ends. The CDR3 sequence is 14 residues long. The CDR3 bases are TGTGCCAGCAGCTCCCCTAGGAGGGCACACGAGCAGTACTTC. Encoded protein: CASSSPRRAHEQYF. Based on the CDR3 plus reference TRBV7-9 and TRBJ2-7, the full variable domain is DTGVSQNPRHKITKRGQNVTFRCDPISEHNRLYWYRQTLGQGPEFLTYFQNEAQLEKSRLLSDRFSAERPKGSFSTLEIQRTEQGDSAMYLCASSSPRRAHEQYFGPGTRLTVT.

The chain employs TRBV19 and TRBJ2-5; D is unresolved. CDR1 is LNHDA, CDR2 SQIVND, per germline (reference sequence). With 3 bases removed from V and 5 bases from J, the gap between germline ends came to 13 bases. The CDR3 spans 14 residues. CDR3 DNA sequence: TGTGCCAGTAGTATCCGGGTGGGCCGGGAGACCCAGTACTTC. Its protein product is CASSIRVGRETQYF.